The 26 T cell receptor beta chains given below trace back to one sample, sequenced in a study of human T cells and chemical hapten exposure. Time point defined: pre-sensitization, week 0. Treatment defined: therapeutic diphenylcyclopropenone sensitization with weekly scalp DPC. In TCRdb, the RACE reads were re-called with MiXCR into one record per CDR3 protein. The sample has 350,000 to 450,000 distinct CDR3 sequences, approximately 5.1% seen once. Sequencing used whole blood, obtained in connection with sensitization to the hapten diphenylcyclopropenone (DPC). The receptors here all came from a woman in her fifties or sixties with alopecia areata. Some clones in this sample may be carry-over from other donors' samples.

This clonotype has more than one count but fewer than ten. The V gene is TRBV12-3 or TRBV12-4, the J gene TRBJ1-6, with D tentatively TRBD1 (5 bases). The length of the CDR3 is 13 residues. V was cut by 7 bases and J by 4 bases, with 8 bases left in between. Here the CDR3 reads CASTGRYNSPLHF. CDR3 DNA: TGTGCCAGCACGGGGCGTTATAATTCACCCCTCCACTTT.

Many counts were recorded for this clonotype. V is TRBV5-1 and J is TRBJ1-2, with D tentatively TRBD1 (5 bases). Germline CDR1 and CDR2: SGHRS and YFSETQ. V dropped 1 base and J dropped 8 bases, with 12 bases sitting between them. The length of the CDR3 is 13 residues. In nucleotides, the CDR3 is TGCGCCAGCAGCTTGCTACCGGGGGACGGCTACACCTTC. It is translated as CASSLLPGDGYTF.

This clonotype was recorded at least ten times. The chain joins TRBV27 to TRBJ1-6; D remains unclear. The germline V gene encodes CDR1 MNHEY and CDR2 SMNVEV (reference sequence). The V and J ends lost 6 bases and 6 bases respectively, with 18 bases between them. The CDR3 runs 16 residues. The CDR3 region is CASRPTSGIRNSPLHF. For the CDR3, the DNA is TGTGCCAGCAGACCGACATCGGGGATTCGTAATTCACCCCTCCACTTT.

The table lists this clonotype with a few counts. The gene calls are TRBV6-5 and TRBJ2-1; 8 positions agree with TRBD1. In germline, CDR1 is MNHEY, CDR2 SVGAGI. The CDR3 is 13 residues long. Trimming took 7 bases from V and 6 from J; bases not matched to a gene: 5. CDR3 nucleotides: TGTGCCAGCAATCGACAGGGGACCAATGAGCAGTTCTTC. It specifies CASNRQGTNEQFF.

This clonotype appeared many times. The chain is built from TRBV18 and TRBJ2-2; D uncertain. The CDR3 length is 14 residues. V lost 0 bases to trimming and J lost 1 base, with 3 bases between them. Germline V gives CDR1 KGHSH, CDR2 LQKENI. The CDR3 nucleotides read TGTGCCAGCTCACCACCAGTGAACACCGGGGAGCTGTTTTTT. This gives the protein CASSPPVNTGELFF.

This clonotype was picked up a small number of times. The CDR3 region has the DNA TGTGCCAGCAGCGTAGGTACAGTCCGGGAGACCCAGTACTTC. Translating it yields CASSVGTVRETQYF. The V gene is TRBV9, the J gene TRBJ2-5; no clear D gene. V shed 0 bases and J shed 5 bases, with 11 bases lying between them. The CDR3 totals 14 residues. The V gene's germline CDR1 is SGDLS and CDR2 YYNGEE.

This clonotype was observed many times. As DNA, the CDR3 is TGCGCCAGCAGCTTGGACAGGGTGGAGGATGAGCAGTTCTTC. Encoded protein: CASSLDRVEDEQFF. This chain joins TRBV5-1 and TRBJ2-1; TRBD1 might be the D (6 bases). CDR1 is SGHRS, CDR2 YFSETQ, per germline. The CDR3 consists of 14 residues. Trimming took off 0 bases at V and 8 bases at J, with 12 bases between the two ends.

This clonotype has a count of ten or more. CDR3 coding DNA: TGTGCCACCACCGAAGGGCGCGGGGGATACACAGATACGCAGTATTTT. Residues: CATTEGRGGYTDTQYF. The chain couples TRBV6-2 or TRBV6-3 to TRBJ2-3, with 7 bases fitting TRBD2. V lost 10 bases and J lost 2; bases outside the gene matches: 15. The germline CDR1 and CDR2 sequences are MNHEY and SVGEGT. The CDR3 runs to 16 residues.

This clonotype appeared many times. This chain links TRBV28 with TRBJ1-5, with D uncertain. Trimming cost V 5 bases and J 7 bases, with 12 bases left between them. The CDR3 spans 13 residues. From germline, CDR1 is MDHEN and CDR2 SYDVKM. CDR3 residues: CASSPPGPQPQHF. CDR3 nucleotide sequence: TGTGCCAGCAGTCCTCCGGGCCCGCAGCCCCAGCATTTT.

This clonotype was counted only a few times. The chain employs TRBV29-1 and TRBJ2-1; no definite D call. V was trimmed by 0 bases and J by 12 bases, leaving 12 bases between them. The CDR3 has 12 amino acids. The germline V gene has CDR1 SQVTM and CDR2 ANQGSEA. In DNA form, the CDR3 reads TGCAGCGTTGAAGATCGATCAAAAGTGCAGTTCTTC. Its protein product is CSVEDRSKVQFF.

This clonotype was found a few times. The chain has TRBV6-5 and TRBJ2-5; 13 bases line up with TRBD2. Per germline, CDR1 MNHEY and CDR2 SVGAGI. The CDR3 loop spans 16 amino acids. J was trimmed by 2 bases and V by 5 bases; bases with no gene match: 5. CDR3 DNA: TGTGCCAGCAGTCCGACTAGCGGGGGGTATCAAGAGACCCAGTACTTC. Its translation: CASSPTSGGYQETQYF.

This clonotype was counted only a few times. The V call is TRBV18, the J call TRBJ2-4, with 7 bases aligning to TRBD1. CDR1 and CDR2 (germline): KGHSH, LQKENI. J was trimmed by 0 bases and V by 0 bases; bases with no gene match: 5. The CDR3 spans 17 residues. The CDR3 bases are TGTGCCAGCTCACCACCGAACAGGGGTCTAGCCAAAAACATTCAGTACTTC. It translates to CASSPPNRGLAKNIQYF.

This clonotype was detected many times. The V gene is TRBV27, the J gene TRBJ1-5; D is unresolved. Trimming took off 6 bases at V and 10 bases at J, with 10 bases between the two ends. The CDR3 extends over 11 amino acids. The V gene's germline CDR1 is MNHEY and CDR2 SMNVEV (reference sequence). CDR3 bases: TGTGCCAGCAGATCCACTGGACCCCAGCATTTT. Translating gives CASRSTGPQHF.

CDR3 residues: CASSNTDGGETQYF. Here the CDR3 DNA reads TGTGCCAGCAGTAACACGGATGGAGGGGAGACCCAGTACTTC. The rearrangement uses TRBV6-5 and TRBJ2-5; D might be TRBD2 (6 bases). This CDR3 contains 14 residues. Trimming pared 5 bases from V and 5 bases from J, leaving 15 bases between. The germline V gene has CDR1 MNHEY and CDR2 SVGAGI.

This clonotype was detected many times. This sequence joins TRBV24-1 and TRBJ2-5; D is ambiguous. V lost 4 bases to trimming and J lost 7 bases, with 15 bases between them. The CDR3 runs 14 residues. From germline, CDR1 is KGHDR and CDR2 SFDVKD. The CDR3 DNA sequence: TGTGCCACCAGTGACTCCTCGTCTCGTTGGACCCAGTACTTC. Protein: CATSDSSSRWTQYF.

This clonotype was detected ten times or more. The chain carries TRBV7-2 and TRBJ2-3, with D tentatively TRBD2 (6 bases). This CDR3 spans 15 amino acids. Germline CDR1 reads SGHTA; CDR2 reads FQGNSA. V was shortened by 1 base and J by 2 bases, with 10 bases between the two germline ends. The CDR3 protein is CASSLDRGLTDTQYF. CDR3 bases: TGTGCCAGCAGCTTAGATAGGGGACTCACAGATACGCAGTATTTT.

The CDR3 nucleotides are TGTGCCAGCAGTCTCCTCGGGGCCACCCGAACCACTGAAGCTTTCTTT. As protein: CASSLLGATRTTEAFF. The rearrangement uses TRBV12-3 or TRBV12-4 and TRBJ1-1; a weak D match, TRBD1 (5 bases). This CDR3 region has 16 residues. V shed 5 bases and J shed 4 bases, with 20 bases lying between them.

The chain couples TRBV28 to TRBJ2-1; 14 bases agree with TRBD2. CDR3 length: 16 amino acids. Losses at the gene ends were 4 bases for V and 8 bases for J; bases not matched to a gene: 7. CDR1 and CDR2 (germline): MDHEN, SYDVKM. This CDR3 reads CASSSRGTSGGHEQFF. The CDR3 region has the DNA TGTGCCAGCAGTTCCCGTGGGACTAGCGGGGGCCATGAGCAGTTCTTC.

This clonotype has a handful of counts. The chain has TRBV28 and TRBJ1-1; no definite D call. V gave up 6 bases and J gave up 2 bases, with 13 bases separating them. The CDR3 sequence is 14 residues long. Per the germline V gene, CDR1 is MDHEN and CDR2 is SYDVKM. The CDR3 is CASSLLVSNTEAFF. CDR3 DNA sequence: TGTGCCAGCAGCCTCTTAGTCTCCAACACTGAAGCTTTCTTT. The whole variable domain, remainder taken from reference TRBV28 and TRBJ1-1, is DVKVTQSSRYLVKRTGEKVFLECVQDMDHENMFWYRQDPGLGLRLIYFSYDVKMKEKGDIPEGYSVSREKKERFSLILESASTNQTSMYLCASSLLVSNTEAFFGQGTRLTVV.

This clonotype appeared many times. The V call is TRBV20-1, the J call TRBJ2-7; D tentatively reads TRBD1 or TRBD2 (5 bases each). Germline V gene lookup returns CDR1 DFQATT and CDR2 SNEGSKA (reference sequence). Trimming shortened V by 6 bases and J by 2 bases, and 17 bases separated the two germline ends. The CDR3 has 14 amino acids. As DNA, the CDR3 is TGCAGTGCCCCCAACGAGGGGTTGACCTACGAGCAGTACTTC. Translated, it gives CSAPNEGLTYEQYF.

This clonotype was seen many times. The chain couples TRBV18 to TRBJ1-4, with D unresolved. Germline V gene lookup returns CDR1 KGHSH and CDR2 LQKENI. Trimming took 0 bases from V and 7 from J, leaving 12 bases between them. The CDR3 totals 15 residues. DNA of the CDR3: TGTGCCAGCTCACCACCGCTGGGCCTTGGTGAAAAACTGTTTTTT. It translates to CASSPPLGLGEKLFF. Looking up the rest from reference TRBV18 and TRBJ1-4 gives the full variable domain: NAGVMQNPRHLVRRRGQEARLRCSPMKGHSHVYWYRQLPEEGLKFMVYLQKENIIDESGMPKERFSAEFPKEGPSILRIQQVVRGDSAAYFCASSPPLGLGEKLFFGSGTQLSVL.

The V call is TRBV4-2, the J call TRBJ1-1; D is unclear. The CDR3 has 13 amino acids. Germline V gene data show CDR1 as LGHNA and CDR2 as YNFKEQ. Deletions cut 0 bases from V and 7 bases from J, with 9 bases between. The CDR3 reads CASSQDTALEAFF. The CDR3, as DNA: TGTGCCAGCAGCCAAGATACTGCCCTTGAAGCTTTCTTT.

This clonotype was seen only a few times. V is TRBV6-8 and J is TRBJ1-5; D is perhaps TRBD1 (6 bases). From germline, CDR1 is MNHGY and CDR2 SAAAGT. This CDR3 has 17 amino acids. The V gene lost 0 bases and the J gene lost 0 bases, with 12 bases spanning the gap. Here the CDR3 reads CASSYSDRLVSNQPQHF. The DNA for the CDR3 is TGTGCCAGCAGTTACTCGGACAGATTAGTTAGCAATCAGCCCCAGCATTTT.

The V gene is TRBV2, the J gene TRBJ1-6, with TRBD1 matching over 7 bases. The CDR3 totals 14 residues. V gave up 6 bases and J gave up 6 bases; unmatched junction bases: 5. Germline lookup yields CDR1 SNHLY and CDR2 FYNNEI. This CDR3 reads CASRIGTVNSPLHF. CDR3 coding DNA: TGTGCCAGCAGGATCGGGACAGTTAATTCACCCCTCCACTTT.

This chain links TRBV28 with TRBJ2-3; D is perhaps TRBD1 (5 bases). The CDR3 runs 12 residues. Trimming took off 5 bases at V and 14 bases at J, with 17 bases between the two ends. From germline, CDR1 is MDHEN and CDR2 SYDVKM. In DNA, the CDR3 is TGTGCCAGCAGTCGTTTGGACATAAGGCTGTATTTT. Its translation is CASSRLDIRLYF. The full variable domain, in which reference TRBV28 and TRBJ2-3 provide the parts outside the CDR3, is DVKVTQSSRYLVKRTGEKVFLECVQDMDHENMFWYRQDPGLGLRLIYFSYDVKMKEKGDIPEGYSVSREKKERFSLILESASTNQTSMYLCASSRLDIRLYFGPGTRLTVL.

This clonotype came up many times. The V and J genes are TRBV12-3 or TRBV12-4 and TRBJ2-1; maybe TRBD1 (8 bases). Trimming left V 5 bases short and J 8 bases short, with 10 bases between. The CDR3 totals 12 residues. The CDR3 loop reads CASSTGGDEQFF. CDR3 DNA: TGTGCCAGCAGTACAGGGGGGGATGAGCAGTTCTTC.